This TCR beta chain comes out of a study of control samples from healthy donors and cancer patients. TCRdb's copy holds only in-frame clones and misses some; the assay was immunoSEQ multiplex PCR. This table has 140,000 or so clones, about 89% appearing once. Trimming took 5 bases from V and 7 from J, leaving 15 bases between them. From germline, CDR1 is LNHDA and CDR2 SQIVND (reference sequence). This CDR3 has 14 residues. The sequence was obtained from a man aged 25-45 years in good health. Sequencing was performed on blood. The rearrangement joins TRBV19 to TRBJ2-1; a possible D gene is TRBD1 (5 bases). CDR3 loop: CASSPDLGPNEQFF. Written as DNA, the CDR3 is TGTGCCAGTAGTCCAGACTTGGGGCCTAATGAGCAGTTCTTC.